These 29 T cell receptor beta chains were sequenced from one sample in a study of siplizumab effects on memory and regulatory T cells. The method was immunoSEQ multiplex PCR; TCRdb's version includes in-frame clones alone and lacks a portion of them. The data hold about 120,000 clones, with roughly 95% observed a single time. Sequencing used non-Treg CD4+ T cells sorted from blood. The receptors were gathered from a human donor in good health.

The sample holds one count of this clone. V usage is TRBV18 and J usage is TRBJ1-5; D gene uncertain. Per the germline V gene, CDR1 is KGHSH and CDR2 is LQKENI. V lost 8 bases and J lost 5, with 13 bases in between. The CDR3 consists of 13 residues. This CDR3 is CASGPGRDQPQHF. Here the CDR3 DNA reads TGTGCCAGCGGGCCAGGTCGAGATCAGCCCCAGCATTTT.

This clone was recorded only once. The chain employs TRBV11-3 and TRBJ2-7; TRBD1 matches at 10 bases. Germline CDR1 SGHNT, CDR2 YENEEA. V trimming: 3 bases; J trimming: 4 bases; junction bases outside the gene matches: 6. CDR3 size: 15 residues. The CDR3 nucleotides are TGTGCCAGCAGCTTGGGGACAGGGGCGATGTACGAGCAGTACTTC. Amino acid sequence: CASSLGTGAMYEQYF. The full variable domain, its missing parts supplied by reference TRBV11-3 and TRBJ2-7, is EAGVVQSPRYKIIEKKQPVAFWCNPISGHNTLYWYLQNLGQGPELLIRYENEEAVDDSQLPKDRFSAERLKGVDSTLKIQPAELGDSAVYLCASSLGTGAMYEQYFGPGTRLTVT.

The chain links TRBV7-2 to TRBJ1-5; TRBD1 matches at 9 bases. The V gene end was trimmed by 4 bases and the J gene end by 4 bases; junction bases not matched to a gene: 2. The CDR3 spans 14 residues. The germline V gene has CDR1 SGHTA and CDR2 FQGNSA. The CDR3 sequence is CASSSDRGNQPQHF. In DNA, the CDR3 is TGTGCCAGCAGCTCGGACAGGGGAAATCAGCCCCAGCATTTT. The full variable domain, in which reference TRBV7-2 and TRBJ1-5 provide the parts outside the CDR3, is GAGVSQSPSNKVTEKGKDVELRCDPISGHTALYWYRQSLGQGLEFLIYFQGNSAPDKSGLPSDRFSAERTGGSVSTLTIQRTQQEDSAVYLCASSSDRGNQPQHFGDGTRLSIL.

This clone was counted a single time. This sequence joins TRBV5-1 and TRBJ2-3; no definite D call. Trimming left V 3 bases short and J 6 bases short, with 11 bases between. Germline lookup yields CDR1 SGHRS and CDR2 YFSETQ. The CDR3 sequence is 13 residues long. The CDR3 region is CASSSPTRDTQYF. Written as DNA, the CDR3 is TGCGCCAGCAGCTCCCCCACGCGGGATACGCAGTATTTT.

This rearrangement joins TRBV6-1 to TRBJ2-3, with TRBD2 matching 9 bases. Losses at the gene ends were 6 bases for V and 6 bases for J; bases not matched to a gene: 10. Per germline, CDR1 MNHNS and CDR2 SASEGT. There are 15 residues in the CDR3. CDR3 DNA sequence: TGTGCCAGCAGAGCTCAGGGACTAGCTTGGGATACGCAGTATTTT. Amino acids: CASRAQGLAWDTQYF.

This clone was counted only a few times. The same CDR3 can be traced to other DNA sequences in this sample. Here the CDR3 reads CAWSVNTEAFF. DNA for the CDR3: TGTGCCTGGAGTGTTAACACTGAAGCTTTCTTT. The chain combines TRBV30 with TRBJ1-1, with D unclear. This CDR3 contains 11 residues. CDR1 is GTSNPN and CDR2 is SVGIG in the germline V gene (reference sequence). V was clipped by 0 bases and J by 2 bases, with 1 base between them.

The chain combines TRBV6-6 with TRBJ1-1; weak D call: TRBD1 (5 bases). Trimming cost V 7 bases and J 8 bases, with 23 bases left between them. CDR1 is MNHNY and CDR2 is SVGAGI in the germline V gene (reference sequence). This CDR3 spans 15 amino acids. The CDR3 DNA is TGTGCCAGCAAGGCCCCAGGGCCAGTTTACAAAGAAGCTTTCTTT. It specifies CASKAPGPVYKEAFF.

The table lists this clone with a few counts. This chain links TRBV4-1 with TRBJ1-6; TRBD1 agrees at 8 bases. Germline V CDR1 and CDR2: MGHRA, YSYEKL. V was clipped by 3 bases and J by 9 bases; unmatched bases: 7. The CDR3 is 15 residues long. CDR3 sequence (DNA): TGCGCCAGCAGCCAGTCCGGGACAGGTATTTCACCCCTCCACTTT. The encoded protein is CASSQSGTGISPLHF.

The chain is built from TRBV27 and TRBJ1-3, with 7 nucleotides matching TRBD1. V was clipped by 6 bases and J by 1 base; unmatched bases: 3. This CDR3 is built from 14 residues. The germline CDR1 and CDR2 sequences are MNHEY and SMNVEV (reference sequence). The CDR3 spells CASSPGGSGNTIYF. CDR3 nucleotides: TGTGCCAGCAGCCCAGGGGGATCTGGAAACACCATATATTTT.

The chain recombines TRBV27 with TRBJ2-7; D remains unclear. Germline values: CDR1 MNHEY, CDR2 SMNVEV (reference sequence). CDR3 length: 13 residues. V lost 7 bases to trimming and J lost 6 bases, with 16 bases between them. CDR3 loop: CASTPSSPLEQYF. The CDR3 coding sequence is TGTGCCAGCACCCCTAGTTCCCCTCTCGAGCAGTACTTC.

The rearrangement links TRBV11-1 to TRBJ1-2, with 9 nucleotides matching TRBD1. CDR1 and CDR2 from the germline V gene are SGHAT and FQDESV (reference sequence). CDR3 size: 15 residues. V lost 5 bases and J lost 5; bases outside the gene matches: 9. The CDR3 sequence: CASSKTGQGWYGYTF. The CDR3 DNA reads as TGTGCCAGCAGCAAAACCGGACAGGGGTGGTATGGCTACACCTTC.

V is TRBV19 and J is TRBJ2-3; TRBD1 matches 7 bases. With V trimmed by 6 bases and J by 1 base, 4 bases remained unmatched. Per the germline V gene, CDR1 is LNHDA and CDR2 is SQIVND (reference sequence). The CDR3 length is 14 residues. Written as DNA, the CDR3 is TGTGCCAGTAGGGTCGACAGGGGCACAGATACGCAGTATTTT. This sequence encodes CASRVDRGTDTQYF.

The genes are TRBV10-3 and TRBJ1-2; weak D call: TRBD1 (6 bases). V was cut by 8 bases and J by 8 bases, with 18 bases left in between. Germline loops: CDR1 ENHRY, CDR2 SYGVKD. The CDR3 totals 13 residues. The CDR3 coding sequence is TGTGCCATCGCCTCGACAGGCTCTCCCGGCTACACCTTC. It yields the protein CAIASTGSPGYTF.

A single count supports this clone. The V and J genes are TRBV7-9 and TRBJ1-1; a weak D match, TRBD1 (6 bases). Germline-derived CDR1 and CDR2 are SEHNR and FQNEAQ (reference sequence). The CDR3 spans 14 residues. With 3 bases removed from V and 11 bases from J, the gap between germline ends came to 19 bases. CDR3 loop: CASSFPLPTGNAFF. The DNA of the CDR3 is TGTGCCAGCAGCTTTCCCCTGCCCACAGGGAACGCTTTCTTT.

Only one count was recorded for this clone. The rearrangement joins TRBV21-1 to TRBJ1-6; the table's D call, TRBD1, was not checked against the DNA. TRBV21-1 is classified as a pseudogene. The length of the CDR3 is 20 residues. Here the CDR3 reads CASSKDQRTGNLSYNSPLHF. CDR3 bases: TGTGCCAGCAGCAAAGATCAAAGGACAGGGAATTTATCCTATAATTCACCCCTCCACTTT.

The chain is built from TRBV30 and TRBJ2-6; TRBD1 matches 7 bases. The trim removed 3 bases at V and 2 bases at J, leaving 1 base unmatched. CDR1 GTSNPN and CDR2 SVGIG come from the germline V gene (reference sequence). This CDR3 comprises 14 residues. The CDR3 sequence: CAWRDRAGANVLTF. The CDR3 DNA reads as TGTGCCTGGAGAGACAGGGCTGGGGCCAACGTCCTGACTTTC.

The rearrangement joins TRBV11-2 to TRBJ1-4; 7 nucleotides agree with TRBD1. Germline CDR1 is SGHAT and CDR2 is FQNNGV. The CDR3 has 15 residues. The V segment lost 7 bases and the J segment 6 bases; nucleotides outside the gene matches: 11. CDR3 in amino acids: CASTPGQSPYEKLFF. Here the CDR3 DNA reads TGTGCCAGCACCCCGGGACAGAGCCCATATGAAAAACTGTTTTTT.

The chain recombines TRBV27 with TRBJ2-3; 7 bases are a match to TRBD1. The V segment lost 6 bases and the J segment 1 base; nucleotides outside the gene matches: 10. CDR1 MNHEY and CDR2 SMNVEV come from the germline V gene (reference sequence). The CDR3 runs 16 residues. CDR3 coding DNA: TGTGCCAGCAGACCAACAGGGGTCTGGGGCACAGATACGCAGTATTTT. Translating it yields CASRPTGVWGTDTQYF.

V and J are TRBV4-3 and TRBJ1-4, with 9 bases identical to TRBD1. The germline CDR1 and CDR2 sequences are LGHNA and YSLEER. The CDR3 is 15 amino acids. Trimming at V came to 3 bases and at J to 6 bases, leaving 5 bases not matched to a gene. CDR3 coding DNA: TGCGCCAGCAGCCAGAAGACAGGGGGTCATGAAAAACTGTTTTTT. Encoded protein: CASSQKTGGHEKLFF.

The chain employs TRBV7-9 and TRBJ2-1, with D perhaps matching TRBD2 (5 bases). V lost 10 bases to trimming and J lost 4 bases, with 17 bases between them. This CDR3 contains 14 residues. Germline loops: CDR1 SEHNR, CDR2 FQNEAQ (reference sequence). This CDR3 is CATDTSGGYNEQFF. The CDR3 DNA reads TGTGCCACCGATACGAGCGGCGGTTACAATGAGCAGTTCTTC.

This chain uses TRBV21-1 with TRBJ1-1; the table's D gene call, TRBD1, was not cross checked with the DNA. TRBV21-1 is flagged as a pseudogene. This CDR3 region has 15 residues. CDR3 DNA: TGTGCCAGCAGCAAAAAGGGGGCAATGAACACTGAAGCTTTCTTT. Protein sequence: CASSKKGAMNTEAFF.

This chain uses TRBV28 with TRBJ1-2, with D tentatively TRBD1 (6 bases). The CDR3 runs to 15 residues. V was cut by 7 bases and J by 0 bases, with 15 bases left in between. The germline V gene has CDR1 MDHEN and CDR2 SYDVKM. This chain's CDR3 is CASTPGGATNYGYTF. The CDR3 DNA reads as TGTGCCAGCACACCGGGGGGGGCCACTAACTATGGCTACACCTTC.

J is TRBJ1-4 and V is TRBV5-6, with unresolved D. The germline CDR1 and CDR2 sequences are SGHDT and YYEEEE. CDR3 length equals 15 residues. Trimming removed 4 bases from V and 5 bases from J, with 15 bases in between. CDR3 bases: TGTGCCAGCAGCCTCTCTTGGACGGGCAATGAAAAACTGTTTTTT. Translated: CASSLSWTGNEKLFF.

The CDR3 protein is CASSFTGEETDTQYF. The CDR3 bases are TGTGCCAGCAGTTTTACAGGGGAAGAGACAGATACGCAGTATTTT. This rearrangement joins TRBV7-9 to TRBJ2-3, with TRBD1 identical over 7 bases. CDR3 length: 15 residues. Germline values: CDR1 SEHNR, CDR2 FQNEAQ (reference sequence). The ends lost 6 bases at V and 3 bases at J; junction bases unmatched: 9. Combining the CDR3 with reference TRBV7-9 and TRBJ2-3 gives the whole variable domain DTGVSQNPRHKITKRGQNVTFRCDPISEHNRLYWYRQTLGQGPEFLTYFQNEAQLEKSRLLSDRFSAERPKGSFSTLEIQRTEQGDSAMYLCASSFTGEETDTQYFGPGTRLTVL.

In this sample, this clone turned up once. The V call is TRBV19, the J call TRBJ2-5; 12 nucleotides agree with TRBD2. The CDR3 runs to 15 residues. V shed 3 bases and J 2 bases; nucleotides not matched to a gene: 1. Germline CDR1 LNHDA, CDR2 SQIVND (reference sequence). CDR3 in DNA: TGTGCCAGTAGTATCCTAGCGGGGGGGCAAGAGACCCAGTACTTC. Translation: CASSILAGGQETQYF.

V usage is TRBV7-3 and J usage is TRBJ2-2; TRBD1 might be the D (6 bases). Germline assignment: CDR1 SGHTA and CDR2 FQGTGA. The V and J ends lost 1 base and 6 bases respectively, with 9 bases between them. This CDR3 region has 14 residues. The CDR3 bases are TGTGCCAGCAGCTTAATGGGGGCTGCCGGGGAGCTGTTTTTT. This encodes CASSLMGAAGELFF.

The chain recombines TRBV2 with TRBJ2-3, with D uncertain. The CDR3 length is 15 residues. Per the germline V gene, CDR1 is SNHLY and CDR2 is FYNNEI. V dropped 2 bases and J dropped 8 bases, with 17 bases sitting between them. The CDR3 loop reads CASSEFGSGQSTQYF. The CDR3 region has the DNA TGTGCCAGCAGTGAATTCGGTTCAGGTCAGAGTACGCAGTATTTT.

CDR3 coding DNA: TGTGCCAGCAGCTTAATTGGAGCTTTCTTT. It codes for CASSLIGAFF. This chain uses TRBV11-2 with TRBJ1-1, with unresolved D. V was shortened by 2 bases and J by 10 bases, with 5 bases between the two germline ends. The germline CDR1 and CDR2 sequences are SGHAT and FQNNGV. There are 10 residues in the CDR3.

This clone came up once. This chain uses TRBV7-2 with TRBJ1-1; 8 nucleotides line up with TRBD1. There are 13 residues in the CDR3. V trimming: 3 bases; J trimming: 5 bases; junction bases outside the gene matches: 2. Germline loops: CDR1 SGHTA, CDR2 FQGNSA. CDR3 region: CASSFTGGTEAFF. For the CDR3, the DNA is TGTGCCAGCAGCTTCACAGGGGGGACTGAAGCTTTCTTT. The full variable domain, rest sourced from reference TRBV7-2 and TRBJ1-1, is GAGVSQSPSNKVTEKGKDVELRCDPISGHTALYWYRQSLGQGLEFLIYFQGNSAPDKSGLPSDRFSAERTGGSVSTLTIQRTQQEDSAVYLCASSFTGGTEAFFGQGTRLTVV.